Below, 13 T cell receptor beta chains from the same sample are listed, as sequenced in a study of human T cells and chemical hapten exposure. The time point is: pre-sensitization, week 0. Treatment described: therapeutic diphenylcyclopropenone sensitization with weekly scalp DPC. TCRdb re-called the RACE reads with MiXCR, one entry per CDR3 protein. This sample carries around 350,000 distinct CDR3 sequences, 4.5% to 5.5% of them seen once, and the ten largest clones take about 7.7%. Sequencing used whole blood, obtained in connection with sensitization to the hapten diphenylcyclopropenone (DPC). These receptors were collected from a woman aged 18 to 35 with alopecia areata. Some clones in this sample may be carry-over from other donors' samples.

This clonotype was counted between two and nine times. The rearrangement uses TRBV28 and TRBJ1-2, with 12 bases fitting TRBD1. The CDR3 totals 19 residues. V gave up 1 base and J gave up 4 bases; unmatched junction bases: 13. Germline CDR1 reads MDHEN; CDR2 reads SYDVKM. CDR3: CASSLFGGTGGEEGYGYTF. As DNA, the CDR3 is TGTGCCAGCAGTTTATTTGGCGGGACAGGGGGCGAAGAGGGCTATGGCTACACCTTC.

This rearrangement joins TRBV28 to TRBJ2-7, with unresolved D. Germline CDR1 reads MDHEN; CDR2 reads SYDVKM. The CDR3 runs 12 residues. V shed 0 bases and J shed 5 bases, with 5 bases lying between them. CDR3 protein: CASSLWTHEQYF. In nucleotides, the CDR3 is TGTGCCAGCAGTTTATGGACTCACGAGCAGTACTTC.

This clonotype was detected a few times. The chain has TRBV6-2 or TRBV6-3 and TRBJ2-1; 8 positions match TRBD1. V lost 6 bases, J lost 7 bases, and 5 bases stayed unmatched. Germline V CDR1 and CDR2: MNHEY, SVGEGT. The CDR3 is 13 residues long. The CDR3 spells CASSTGGTNEQFF. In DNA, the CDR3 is TGTGCCAGCAGCACAGGGGGTACGAATGAGCAGTTCTTC.

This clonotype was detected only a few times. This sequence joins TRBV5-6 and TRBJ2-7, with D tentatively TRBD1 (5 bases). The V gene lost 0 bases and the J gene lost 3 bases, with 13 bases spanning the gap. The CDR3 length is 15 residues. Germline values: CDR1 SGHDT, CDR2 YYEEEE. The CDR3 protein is CASSLVQGRRYEQYF. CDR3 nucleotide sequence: TGTGCCAGCAGCTTGGTCCAGGGCCGTCGCTACGAGCAGTACTTC.

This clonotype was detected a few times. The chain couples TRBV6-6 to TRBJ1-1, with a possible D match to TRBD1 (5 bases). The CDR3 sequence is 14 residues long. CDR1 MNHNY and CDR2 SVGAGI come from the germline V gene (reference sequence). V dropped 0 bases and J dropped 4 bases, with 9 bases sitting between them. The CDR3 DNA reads TGTGCCAGCAGTTACTCGAGGGGATCCACTGAAGCTTTCTTT. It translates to CASSYSRGSTEAFF.

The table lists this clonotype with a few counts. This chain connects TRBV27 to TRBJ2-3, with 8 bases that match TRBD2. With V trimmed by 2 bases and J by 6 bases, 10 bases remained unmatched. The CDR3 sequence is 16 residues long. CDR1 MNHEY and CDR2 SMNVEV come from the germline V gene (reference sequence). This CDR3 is CASSLRLAGPGDTQYF. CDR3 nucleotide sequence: TGTGCCAGCAGTTTACGATTAGCGGGGCCCGGGGATACGCAGTATTTT.

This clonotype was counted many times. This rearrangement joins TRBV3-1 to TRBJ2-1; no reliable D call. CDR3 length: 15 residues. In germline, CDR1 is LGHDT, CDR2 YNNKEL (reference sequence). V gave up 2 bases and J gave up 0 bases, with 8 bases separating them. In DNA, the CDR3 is TGTGCCAGCAGCCAAACACGTTCCTCCTACAATGAGCAGTTCTTC. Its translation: CASSQTRSSYNEQFF.

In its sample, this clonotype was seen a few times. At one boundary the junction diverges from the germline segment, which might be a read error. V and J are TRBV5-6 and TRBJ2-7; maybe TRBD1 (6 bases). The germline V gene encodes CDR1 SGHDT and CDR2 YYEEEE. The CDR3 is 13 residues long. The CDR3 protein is CASITSLAGDPSF. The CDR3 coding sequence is TGTGCCAGCATCACTTCCCTCGCAGGGGATCCGTCCTTC.

The CDR3 reads CASSPMTSTINTIYF. The CDR3, as DNA: TGTGCCAGCAGCCCTATGACTTCAACAATAAACACCATATATTTT. The chain couples TRBV7-9 to TRBJ1-3; D uncertain. CDR1 and CDR2 from the germline V gene are SEHNR and FQNEAQ (reference sequence). The germline V and J ends were trimmed by 5 bases and 6 bases, with 17 bases remaining between them. The CDR3 runs 15 residues.

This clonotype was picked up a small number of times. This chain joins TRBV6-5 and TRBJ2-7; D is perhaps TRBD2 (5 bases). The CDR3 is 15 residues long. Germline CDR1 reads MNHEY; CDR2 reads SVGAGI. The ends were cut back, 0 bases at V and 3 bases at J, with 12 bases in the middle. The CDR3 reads CASSYSSGFGYEQYF. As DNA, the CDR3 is TGTGCCAGCAGTTACTCCTCGGGGTTCGGCTACGAGCAGTACTTC.

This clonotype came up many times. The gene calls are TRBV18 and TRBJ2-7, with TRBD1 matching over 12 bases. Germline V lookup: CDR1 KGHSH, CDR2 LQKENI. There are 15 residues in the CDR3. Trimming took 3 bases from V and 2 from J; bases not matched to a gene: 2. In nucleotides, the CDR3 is TGTGCCAGCTCACCCCGGGACAGGGGGCCCTACGAGCAGTACTTC. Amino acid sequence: CASSPRDRGPYEQYF. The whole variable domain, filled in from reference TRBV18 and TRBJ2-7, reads NAGVMQNPRHLVRRRGQEARLRCSPMKGHSHVYWYRQLPEEGLKFMVYLQKENIIDESGMPKERFSAEFPKEGPSILRIQQVVRGDSAAYFCASSPRDRGPYEQYFGPGTRLTVT.

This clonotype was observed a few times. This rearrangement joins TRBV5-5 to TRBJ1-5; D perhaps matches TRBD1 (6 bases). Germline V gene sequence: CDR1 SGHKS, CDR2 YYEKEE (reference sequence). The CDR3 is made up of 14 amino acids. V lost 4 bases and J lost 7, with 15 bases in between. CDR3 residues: CASSRNPGTQPQHF. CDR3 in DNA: TGTGCCAGCAGCCGAAATCCAGGGACACAGCCCCAGCATTTT.

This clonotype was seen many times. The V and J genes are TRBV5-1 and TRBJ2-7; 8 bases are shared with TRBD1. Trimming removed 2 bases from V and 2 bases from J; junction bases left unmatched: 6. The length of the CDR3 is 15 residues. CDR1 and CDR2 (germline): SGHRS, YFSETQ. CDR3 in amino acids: CASSLGQGLAYEQYF. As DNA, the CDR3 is TGCGCCAGCAGCTTAGGACAGGGACTGGCCTACGAGCAGTACTTC.